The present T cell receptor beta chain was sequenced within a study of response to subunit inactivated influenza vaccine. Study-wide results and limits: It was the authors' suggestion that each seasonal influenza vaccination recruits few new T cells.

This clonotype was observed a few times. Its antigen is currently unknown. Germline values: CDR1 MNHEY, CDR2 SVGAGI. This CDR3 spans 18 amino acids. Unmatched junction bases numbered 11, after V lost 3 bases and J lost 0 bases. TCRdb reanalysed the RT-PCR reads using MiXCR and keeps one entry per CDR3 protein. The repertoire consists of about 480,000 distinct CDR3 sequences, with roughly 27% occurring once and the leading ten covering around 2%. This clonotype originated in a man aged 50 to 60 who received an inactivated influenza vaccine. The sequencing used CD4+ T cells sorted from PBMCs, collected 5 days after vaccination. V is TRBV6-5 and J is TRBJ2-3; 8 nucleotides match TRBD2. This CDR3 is CASSYIKGLAASTDTQYF. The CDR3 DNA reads TGTGCCAGCAGTTATATAAAAGGACTAGCAGCTAGCACAGATACGCAGTATTTT.